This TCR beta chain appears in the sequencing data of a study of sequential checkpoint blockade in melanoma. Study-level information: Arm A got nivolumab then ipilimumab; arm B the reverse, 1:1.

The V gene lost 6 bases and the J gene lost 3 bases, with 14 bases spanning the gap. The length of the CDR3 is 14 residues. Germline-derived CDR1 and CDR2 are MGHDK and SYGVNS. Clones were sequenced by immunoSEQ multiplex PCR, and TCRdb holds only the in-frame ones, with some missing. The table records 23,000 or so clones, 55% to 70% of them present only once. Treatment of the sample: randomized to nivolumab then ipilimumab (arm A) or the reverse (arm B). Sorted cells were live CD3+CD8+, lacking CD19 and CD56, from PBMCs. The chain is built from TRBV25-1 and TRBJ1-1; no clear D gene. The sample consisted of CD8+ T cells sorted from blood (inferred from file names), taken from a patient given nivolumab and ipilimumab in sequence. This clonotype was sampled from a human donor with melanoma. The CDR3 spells CASSLHGRDTEAFF. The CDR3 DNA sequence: TGTGCCAGCAGCTTACACGGGAGGGACACTGAAGCTTTCTTT.